The table lists the clone carrying this T cell receptor beta chain with many counts. Its antigen is unidentified. The CDR3 is made up of 12 amino acids. Germline V CDR1 and CDR2: SQVTM, ANQGSEA. Trimming stripped 4 bases from V and 9 bases from J, with 14 bases between. The data are from a study of regulatory T cells in long-lasting Graves disease. Time point indicated: newly diagnosed GD, antithyroid drugs for less than 3 months. RNA from PBMCs was the source of the TCR library. The authors drew 8.5 to 9 milliliters of peripheral blood into EDTA tubes. To make TCR beta libraries, researchers used iRepertoire HTBI primers and Arm-PCR of CDR3 regions. TCRdb reprocessed the multiplex PCR reads with MiXCR, giving one entry per CDR3 protein. The sample includes 390,000 or so distinct CDR3 sequences, approximately 12% of them seen just once. Study results and caveats: Possibly, accuracy suffered from the small sample size.

The data also belong to a second study, concerning T cells in Graves' hyperthyroidism and ophthalmopathy.

This TCR came from a woman aged 18-29 years with Graves disease. Source: peripheral blood mononuclear cells (PBMCs), taken at new diagnosis, from a patient treated with antithyroid drugs. The rearrangement links TRBV29-1 to TRBJ2-3, with D unresolved. This chain's CDR3 is CSVARTPLTQYF. CDR3 DNA sequence: TGCAGCGTTGCTAGGACCCCCTTGACGCAGTATTTT.